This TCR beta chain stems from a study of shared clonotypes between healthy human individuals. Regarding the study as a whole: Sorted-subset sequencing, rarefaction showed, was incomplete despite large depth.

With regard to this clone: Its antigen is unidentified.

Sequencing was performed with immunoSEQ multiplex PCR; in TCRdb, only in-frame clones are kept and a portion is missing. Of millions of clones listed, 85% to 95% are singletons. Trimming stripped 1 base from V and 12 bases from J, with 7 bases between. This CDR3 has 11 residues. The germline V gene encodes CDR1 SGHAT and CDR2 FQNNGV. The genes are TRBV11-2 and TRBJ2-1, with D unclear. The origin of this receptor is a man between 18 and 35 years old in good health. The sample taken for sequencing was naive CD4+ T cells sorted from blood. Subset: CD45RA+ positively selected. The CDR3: CASSLGAGQFF. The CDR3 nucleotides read TGTGCCAGCAGCTTAGGCGCAGGGCAGTTCTTC.